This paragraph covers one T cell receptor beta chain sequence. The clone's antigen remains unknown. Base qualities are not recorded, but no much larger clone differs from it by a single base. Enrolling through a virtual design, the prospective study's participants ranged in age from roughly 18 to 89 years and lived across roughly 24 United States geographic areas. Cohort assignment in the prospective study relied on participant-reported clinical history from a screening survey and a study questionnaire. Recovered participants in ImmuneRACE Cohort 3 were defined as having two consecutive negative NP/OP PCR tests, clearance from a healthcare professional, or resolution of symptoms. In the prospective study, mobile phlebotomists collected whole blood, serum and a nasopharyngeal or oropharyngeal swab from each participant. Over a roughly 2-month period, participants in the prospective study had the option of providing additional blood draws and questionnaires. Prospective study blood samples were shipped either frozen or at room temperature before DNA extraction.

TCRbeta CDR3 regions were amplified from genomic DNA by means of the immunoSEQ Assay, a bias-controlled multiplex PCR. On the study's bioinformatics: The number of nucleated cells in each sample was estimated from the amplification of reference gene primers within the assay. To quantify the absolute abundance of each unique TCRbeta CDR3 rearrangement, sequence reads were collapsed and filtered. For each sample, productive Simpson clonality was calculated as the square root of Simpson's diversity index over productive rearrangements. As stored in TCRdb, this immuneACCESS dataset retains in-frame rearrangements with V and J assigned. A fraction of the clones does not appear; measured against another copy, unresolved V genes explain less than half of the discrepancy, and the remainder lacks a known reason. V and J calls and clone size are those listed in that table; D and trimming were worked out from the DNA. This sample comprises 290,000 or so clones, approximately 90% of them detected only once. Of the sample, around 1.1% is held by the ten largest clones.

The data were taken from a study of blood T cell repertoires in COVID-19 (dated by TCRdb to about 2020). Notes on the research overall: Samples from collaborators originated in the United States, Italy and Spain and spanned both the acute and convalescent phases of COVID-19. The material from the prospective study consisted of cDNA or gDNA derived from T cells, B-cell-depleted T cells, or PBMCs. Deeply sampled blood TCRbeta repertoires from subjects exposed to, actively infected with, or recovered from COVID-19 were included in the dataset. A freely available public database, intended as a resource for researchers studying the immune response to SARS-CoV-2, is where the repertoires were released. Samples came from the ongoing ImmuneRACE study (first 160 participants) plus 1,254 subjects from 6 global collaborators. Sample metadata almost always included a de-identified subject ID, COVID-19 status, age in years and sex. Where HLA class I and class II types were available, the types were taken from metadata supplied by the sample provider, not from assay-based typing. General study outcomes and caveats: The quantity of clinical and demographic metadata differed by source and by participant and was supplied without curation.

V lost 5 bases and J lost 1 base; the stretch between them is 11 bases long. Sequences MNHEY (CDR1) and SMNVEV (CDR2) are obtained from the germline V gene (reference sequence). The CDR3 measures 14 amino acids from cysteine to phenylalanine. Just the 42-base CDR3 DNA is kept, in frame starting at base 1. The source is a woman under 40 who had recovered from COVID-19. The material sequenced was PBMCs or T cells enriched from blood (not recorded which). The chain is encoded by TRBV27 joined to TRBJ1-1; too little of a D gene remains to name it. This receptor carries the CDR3 CASSPQRRNTEAFF. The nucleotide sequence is TGTGCCAGCAGTCCACAACGAAGGAACACTGAAGCTTTCTTT.